This T cell receptor (beta chain) derives from a study of cytomegalovirus exposure and HLA in healthy donors. Findings of the study overall: Donor immune exposure was known only as CMV serostatus. In vitro checks showed that three CMV-associated chains really do target CMV antigens.

V shed 5 bases and J 9 bases; nucleotides not matched to a gene: 15. CDR3 length: 16 amino acids. CDR1 is SGHTA, CDR2 FQGNSA, per germline. Worth noting for this clone: Its antigen remains unknown.

13 Jbeta primers and 60 Vbeta primers were used for the PCR. Clones were read by immunoSEQ multiplex PCR, and TCRdb kept only the in-frame ones, dropping some. Recorded for this sample: about 84,000 clones. The J gene is TRBJ2-7, the V gene TRBV7-2, with 11 bases lining up with TRBD2. The receptor comes from a man in his fifties or sixties in good health and CMV-seronegative. Sequenced sample: PBMCs. The CDR3 region has the DNA TGTGCCAGCAGCCCCCTTGATGGGCTAGCGGGGGGCCGGCAGTACTTC. It codes for CASSPLDGLAGGRQYF.